This T cell receptor beta chain stems from a study of radiotherapy plus CTLA-4 blockade in lung cancer. Study-level background: For about 18% of patients, objective responses occurred, and approximately 31% had disease control.

Study-wide points: Increased serum interferon-beta after radiation also reportedly predicted response strongly.

Looked up from germline, CDR1 is SGHRS and CDR2 is YFSETQ. V was trimmed by 4 bases and J by 6 bases, leaving 17 bases between them. There are 14 residues in the CDR3. Only in-frame clones appear in the TCRdb table, and some are missing; sequencing was by immunoSEQ multiplex PCR. This sample has tens of thousands of clones, with just over 75% found just once. Patients with chemo-refractory metastatic non-small-cell lung cancer received focal radiation plus CTLA-4 blockade with ipilimumab. This clone was counted only a few times. No antigen is known for it. The specimen comprised peripheral blood, sampled from a patient treated with radiotherapy plus ipilimumab. The chain joins TRBV5-1 to TRBJ2-7, with unresolved D. This receptor was obtained from a human donor with non-small cell lung cancer who had a partial response to radiotherapy plus ipilimumab. This CDR3 is CASSTQDPTREQYF. DNA of the CDR3: TGCGCCAGCAGCACGCAGGATCCCACGCGCGAGCAGTACTTC.